This T cell receptor (beta chain) originates from a study of T-cell reconstitution after alpha-beta-depleted transplantation in children. Broader study findings: Reportedly, alpha-beta T cells present about two months post-transplant originated from several hundred expanded clones of graft origin. Surviving thymic progenitors and recipient T cells were the source of high TCRbeta diversity at day 60 in some patients. One year after transplant, T-cell counts and diversity came mostly from newly produced T cells.

Unique molecular identifiers were incorporated during preparation of the TCRbeta library. MiXCR, applied by TCRdb to the PCR reads, yields one record per CDR3 protein. The sample lists a few hundred thousand distinct CDR3 sequences; 20% to 30% were seen once. Of note for this clonotype: The antigen remains undetermined.

The CDR3 loop spans 16 amino acids. V shed 4 bases and J 3 bases; nucleotides not matched to a gene: 8. Germline values: CDR1 SGHDT, CDR2 YYEEEE. The clonotype was recovered from a boy under two years old with Wiskott-Aldrich syndrome, due to receive a stem cell transplant. The sequencing used PBMCs, collected before TCRalphabeta/CD19-depleted stem cell transplant. The rearrangement joins TRBV5-6 to TRBJ2-1; 9 bases match TRBD1. The CDR3 protein is CASSPHRGQGYNEQFF. The CDR3 bases are TGTGCCAGCAGCCCACACCGGGGACAGGGCTACAATGAGCAGTTCTTC.